One TCR beta chain is described in this entry. The antigen remains unidentified. The V end lost 1 base, the J end lost 2 bases, and 13 bases lay between the germline ends. CDR1 is PRHDT, CDR2 FYEKMQ, per germline (reference sequence). CDR3 size: 16 residues. This specimen belongs to a study of stem cell transplantation in POMP-related autoinflammatory disease. As for the study in general: CD8+ T cells were low and CD4+ cells naive-skewed before transplant. Whole-study findings and limits: A trend toward lower repertoire diversity and greater clonality appeared in every analyzed T-cell subset of PRAID patients. Fewer unique TRB V-J gene pairings were identified in patients with PRAID.

The assay was immunoSEQ multiplex PCR, and TCRdb's table has in-frame clones only and misses some. The data hold about 9,900 clones, with 79% observed a single time. This chain links TRBV13 with TRBJ2-3, with D maybe TRBD2 (5 bases). This sample comprised CD4+ T cells from PBMCs, obtained after stem cell transplantation. The receptor was isolated from a human patient with POMP-related autoinflammation and immune dysregulation (PRAID). Some T cells may be graft donor cells. This CDR3 is CASSLVEVSYTDTQYF. The CDR3 region has the DNA TGTGCCAGCAGCTTAGTGGAGGTCTCTTACACAGATACGCAGTATTTT. Based on the CDR3 plus reference TRBV13 and TRBJ2-3, the full variable domain is AAGVIQSPRHLIKEKRETATLKCYPIPRHDTVYWYQQGPGQDPQFLISFYEKMQSDKGSIPDRFSAQQFSDYHSELNMSSLELGDSALYFCASSLVEVSYTDTQYFGPGTRLTVL.